This T cell receptor beta chain emerged from a study of control samples from healthy donors and cancer patients. Measured with immunoSEQ multiplex PCR; TCRdb has only the in-frame clones, and not every one. The table records approximately 160,000 clones, 91% of them present only once. The V segment lost 6 bases and the J segment 5 bases; nucleotides outside the gene matches: 11. Germline V gene data show CDR1 as MNHEY and CDR2 as SVGEGT. The CDR3 runs to 16 residues. Sequenced: blood. This clonotype originated in a woman aged 40 to 49 in good health. The rearrangement links TRBV6-2 or TRBV6-3 to TRBJ2-2; TRBD1 agrees at 8 bases. CDR3 coding DNA: TGTGCCAGCAGCCTAACAGACAGGGGATTAACCGGGGAGCTGTTTTTT. This sequence encodes CASSLTDRGLTGELFF.